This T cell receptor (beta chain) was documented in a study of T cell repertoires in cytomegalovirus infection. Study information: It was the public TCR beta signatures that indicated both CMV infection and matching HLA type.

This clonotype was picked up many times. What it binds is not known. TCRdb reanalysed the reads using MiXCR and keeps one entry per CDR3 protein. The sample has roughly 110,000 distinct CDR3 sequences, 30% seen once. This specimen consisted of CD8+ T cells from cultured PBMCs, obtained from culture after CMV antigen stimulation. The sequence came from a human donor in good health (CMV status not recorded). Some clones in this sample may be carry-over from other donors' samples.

CDR3 sequence reads: CASSPIAPGQGAGNEQFF. DNA of the CDR3: TGTGCCAGCTCACCAATAGCACCCGGCCAGGGGGCCGGGAATGAGCAGTTCTTC. The gene calls are TRBV18 and TRBJ2-1, with TRBD1 identical over 8 bases. This CDR3 comprises 18 residues. CDR1 is KGHSH and CDR2 is LQKENI in the germline V gene. After removal of 2 bases from V and 7 bases from J, the junction contained 16 bases not matched to a gene.